Included here is one T cell receptor beta chain sequence, with context. Its cognate antigen is unknown. Germline CDR1 DFQATT, CDR2 SNEGSKA (reference sequence). The CDR3 is 13 amino acids. The V end was cut by 3 bases, the J end by 15 bases, with 21 bases between. The entry originates in a study of T cell repertoires in cytomegalovirus infection. Study-level information: Public signatures in TCR beta pointed to CMV infection and matching HLA type.

A single record per CDR3 protein comes from TCRdb applying MiXCR to the reads. The sample holds about 150,000 distinct CDR3 sequences, roughly 18% seen once. Notes on the study in general: Carriers of CMV and the relevant HLA type were discriminated by public TCR beta frequency. Clonotype analysis showed dominance of the ex vivo response by HLA-C-restricted CMV-specific TCR beta clonotypes.

The J gene is TRBJ2-1, the V gene TRBV20-1, with a possible D match to TRBD1 (6 bases). The receptor's source is a human donor in good health (CMV status not recorded). Some clones in this sample may be carry-over from other donors' samples. The specimen was CD8+ T cells from PBMCs. For the CDR3, the DNA is TGCAGTGCTAGGGGAGTGATGGGGGCCTCGGGGTTCTTC. Its translation: CSARGVMGASGFF.